This T cell receptor (beta chain) comes out of a study of technical replicates of blood from a handful of donors. Libraries were prepared by immunoSEQ multiplex PCR; TCRdb keeps only in-frame clonotypes and omits some of them. The table includes 65,000 to 85,000 clones, over 80% detected once. V gave up 3 bases and J gave up 7 bases, with 13 bases separating them. Germline-derived CDR1 and CDR2 are SGHNT and YYREEE (reference sequence). The length of the CDR3 is 13 residues. The sequencing input was T cells isolated from PBMCs. The rearrangement links TRBV5-4 to TRBJ1-1, with D maybe TRBD1 (5 bases). The clonotype was recovered from a human donor in good health. The CDR3 sequence: CASSSWGRVEAFF. In DNA, the CDR3 is TGTGCCAGCAGCTCTTGGGGCAGGGTTGAAGCTTTCTTT.